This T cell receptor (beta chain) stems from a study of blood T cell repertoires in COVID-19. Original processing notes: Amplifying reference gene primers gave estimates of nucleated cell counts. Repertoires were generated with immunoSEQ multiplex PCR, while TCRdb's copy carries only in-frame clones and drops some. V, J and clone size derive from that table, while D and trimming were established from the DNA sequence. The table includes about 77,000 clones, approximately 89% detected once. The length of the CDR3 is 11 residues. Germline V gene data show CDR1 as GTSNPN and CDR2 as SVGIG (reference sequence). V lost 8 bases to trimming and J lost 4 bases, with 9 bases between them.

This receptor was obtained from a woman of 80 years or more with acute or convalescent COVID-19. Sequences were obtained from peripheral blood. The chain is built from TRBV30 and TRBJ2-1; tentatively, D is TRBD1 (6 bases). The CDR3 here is CARGQYNEQFF. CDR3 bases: TGTGCCCGAGGACAGTACAATGAGCAGTTCTTC.